This T cell receptor beta chain was captured in a study of T cell repertoires in cytomegalovirus infection. V was cut by 3 bases and J by 5 bases, with 15 bases left in between. The CDR3 is 15 amino acids. Germline CDR1 reads LNHNV; CDR2 reads YYDKDF (reference sequence). TCRdb reprocessed the reads with MiXCR, giving one entry per CDR3 protein. The sample consists of roughly 350,000 distinct CDR3 sequences, roughly 34% of them appearing once. A few counts support this clonotype. The antigen is unknown. The sequences come from cultured PBMCs, collected from culture after CMV antigen stimulation. This receptor was identified in a human donor in good health (CMV status not recorded). Some clones in this sample may be carry-over from other donors' samples. The V gene is TRBV15, the J gene TRBJ2-3; tentative D call: TRBD2 (5 bases). CDR3 loop: CATSRTRKAGDTQYF. The CDR3, as DNA: TGTGCCACCAGCAGGACCCGAAAGGCGGGAGATACGCAGTATTTT.